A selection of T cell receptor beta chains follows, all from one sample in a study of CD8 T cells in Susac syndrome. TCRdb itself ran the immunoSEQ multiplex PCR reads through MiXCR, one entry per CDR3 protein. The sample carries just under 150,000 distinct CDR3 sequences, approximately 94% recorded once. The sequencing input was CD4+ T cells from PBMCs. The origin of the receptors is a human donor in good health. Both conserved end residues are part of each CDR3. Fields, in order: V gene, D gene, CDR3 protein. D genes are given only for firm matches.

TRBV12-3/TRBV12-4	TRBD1	CASRGTGKDYGYTF
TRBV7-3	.	CASSKQENTEAFF
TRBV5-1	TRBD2	CASSQPGLEETQYF
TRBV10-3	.	CAISPAPQGETQYF
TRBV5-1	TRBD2	CASSLSLAGDNEQFF
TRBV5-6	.	CASSLARQREAFF
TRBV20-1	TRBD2	CSAIGSGRARSTDTQYF
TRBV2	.	CAGWGRTDTDSPLHF
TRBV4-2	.	CASSQVIRGPNYGYTF
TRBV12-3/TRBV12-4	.	CASSFRAPSYEQYF
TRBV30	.	CASVGIGKTQYF
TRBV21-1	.	CASLLTGTGSGQETQYF
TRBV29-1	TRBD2	CSVAGRGYEQYF
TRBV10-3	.	CAISESTGLNQPQHF
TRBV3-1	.	CASSLTAYEQYF
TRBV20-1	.	CSATRTTDTQYF